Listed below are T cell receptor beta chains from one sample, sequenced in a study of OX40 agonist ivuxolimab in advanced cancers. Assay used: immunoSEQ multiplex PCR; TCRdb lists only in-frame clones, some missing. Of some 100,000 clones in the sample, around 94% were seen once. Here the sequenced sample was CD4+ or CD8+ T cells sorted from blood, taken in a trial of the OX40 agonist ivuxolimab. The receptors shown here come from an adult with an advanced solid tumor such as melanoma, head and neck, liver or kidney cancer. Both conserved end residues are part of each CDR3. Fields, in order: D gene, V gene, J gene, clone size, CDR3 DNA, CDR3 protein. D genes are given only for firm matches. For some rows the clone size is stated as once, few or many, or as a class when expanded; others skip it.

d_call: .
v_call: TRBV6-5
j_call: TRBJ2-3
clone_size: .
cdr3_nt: TGTGCCAGCAGTTACTCTACTGGGCCAGATACGCAGTATTTT
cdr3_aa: CASSYSTGPDTQYF

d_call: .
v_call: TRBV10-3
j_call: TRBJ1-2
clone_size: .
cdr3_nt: TGTGCCATCAGTGAGACCGCAGCCCCTTATGGCTACACCTTC
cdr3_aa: CAISETAAPYGYTF

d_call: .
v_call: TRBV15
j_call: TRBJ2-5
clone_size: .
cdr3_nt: TGTGCCACCAGCAGAGATAAGGACCGCAGGGGAGGCCAGTACTTC
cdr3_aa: CATSRDKDRRGGQYF

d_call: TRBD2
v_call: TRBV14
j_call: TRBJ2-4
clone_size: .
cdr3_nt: TGTGCCAGCAGCCAAACTCCGACTAGCGGGAGGAACATTCAGTACTTC
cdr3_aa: CASSQTPTSGRNIQYF

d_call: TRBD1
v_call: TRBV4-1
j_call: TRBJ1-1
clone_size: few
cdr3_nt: TGCGCCAGCAGCTATCGACAGGGGATCACTGAAGCTTTCTTT
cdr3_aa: CASSYRQGITEAFF

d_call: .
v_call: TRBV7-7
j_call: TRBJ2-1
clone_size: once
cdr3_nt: TGTGCCAGCAGCTTACGGGACGGCCCTTACAATGAGCAGTTCTTC
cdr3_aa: CASSLRDGPYNEQFF

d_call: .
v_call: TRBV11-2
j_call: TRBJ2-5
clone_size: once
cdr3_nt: TGTGCCAGCAGTTTGGTGGAGACCCAGTACTTC
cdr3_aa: CASSLVETQYF

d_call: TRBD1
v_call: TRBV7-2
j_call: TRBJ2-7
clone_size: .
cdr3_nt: TGTGCCAGCAGCGCAGACGGCAGGGGGCGAGTCTACGAGCAGTACTTC
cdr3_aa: CASSADGRGRVYEQYF

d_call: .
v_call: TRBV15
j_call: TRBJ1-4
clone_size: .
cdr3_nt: TGTGCCACCAGCAGTGATAGGGGGACTAATGAAAAACTGTTTTTT
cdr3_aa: CATSSDRGTNEKLFF

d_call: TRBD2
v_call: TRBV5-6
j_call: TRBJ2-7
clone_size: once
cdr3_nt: TGTGCCAGCAGCTTCGGGACTAGCGTCGAGCAGTACTTC
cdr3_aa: CASSFGTSVEQYF

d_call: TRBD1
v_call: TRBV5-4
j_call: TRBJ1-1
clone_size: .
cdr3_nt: TGTGCCAGCAGCACGACAGGGAAACCCGAAGCTTTCTTT
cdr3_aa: CASSTTGKPEAFF

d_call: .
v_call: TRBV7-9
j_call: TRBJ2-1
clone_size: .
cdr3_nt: TGTGCCAGCAGCTTAGGTGGGGTCGGGCAGTTCTTC
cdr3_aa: CASSLGGVGQFF

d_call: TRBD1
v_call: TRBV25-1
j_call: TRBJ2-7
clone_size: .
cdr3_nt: TGTGCCAGCAGTGGACAGGGGGCGTCGGAGCAGTACTTC
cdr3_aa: CASSGQGASEQYF

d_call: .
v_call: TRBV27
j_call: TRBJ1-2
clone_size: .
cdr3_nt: TGTGCCAGCAGTTTAGATCCCCCGGGGGCTTACGGCTACACCTTC
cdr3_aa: CASSLDPPGAYGYTF

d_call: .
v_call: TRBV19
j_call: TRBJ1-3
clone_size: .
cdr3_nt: TGTGCCAGTAGTCCCCGGACTGGTAGAATTGGAAACACCATATATTTT
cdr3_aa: CASSPRTGRIGNTIYF

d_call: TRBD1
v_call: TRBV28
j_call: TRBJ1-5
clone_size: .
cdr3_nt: TGTGCCAGCAGTCGTACAGGGGGCGCTGGGCAGCCCCAGCATTTT
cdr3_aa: CASSRTGGAGQPQHF

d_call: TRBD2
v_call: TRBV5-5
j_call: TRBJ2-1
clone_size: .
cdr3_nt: TGTGCCAGCAGCCACGTAGCGGGAGGCTACTACAATGAGCAGTTCTTC
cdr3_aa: CASSHVAGGYYNEQFF

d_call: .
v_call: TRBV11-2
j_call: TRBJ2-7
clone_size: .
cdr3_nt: TGTGCCAGCAGCCCTATAAATTCACCCTCCTACGAGCAGTACTTC
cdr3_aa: CASSPINSPSYEQYF

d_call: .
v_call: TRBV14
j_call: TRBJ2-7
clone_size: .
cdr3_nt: TGTGCCAGCAGCCAAGCCCTCTACGAGCAGTACTTC
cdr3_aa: CASSQALYEQYF

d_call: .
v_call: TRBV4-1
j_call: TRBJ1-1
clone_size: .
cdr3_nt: TGCGCCAGCAGCCAAGATCAGCGGGGATCCTGGGCTGAAGCTTTCTTT
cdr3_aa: CASSQDQRGSWAEAFF

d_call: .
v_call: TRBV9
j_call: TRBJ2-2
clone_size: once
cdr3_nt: TGTGCCAGCAGCGTAGCTTTAGACACCGGGGAGCTGTTTTTT
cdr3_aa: CASSVALDTGELFF

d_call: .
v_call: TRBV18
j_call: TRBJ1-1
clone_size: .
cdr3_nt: TGTGCCAGCTCACCAAGGGGGGCCTGGGAAGCTTTCTTT
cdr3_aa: CASSPRGAWEAFF

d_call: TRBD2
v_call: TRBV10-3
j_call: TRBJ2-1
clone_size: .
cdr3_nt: TGTGCCATCAGTTCCGGGACTAGCCGATACAATGAGCAGTTCTTC
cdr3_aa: CAISSGTSRYNEQFF

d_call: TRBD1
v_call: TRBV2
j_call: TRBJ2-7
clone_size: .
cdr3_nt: TGTGCCAGCAGTGAAGGGACAGGGGGCACCTACGAGCAGTACTTC
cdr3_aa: CASSEGTGGTYEQYF

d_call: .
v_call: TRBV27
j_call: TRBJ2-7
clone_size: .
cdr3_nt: TGTGCCAGCAGTTTCGGGGCAGACATCACCTACGAGCAGTACTTC
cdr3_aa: CASSFGADITYEQYF

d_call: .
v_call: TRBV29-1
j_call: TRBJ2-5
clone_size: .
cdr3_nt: TGCAGCGTTGAAGATCGGTCGAATCAAGAGACCCAGTACTTC
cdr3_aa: CSVEDRSNQETQYF

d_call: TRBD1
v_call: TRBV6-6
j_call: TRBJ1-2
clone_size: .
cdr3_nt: TGTGCCAGCAGTTGGCCGGGACAGGGAGGGGACTATGGCTACACCTTC
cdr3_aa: CASSWPGQGGDYGYTF

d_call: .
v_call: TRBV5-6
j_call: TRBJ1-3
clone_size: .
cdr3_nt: TGTGCCAGCAGCTTACAGGACCTTGGAAACACCATATATTTT
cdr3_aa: CASSLQDLGNTIYF

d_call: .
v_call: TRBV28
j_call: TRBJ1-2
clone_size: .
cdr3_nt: TGTGCCAGCAGTTCCCATCTCGCCCCGCGTGGCTACACCTTC
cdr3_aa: CASSSHLAPRGYTF

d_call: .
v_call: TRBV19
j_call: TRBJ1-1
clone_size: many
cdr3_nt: TGTGCCAGTAGTCGAGGGGTTGAAGCTTTCTTT
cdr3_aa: CASSRGVEAFF

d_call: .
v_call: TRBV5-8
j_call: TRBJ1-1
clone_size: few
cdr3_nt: TGTGCCAGCAGCTTGGTGGTTGGGGGTGCTGAAGCTTTCTTT
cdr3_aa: CASSLVVGGAEAFF

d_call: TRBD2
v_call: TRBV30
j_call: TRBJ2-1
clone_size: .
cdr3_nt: TGTGCCTGGAGTGGGACTAGCGGGATCTCCGGGGTCTACAATGAGCAGTTCTTC
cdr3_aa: CAWSGTSGISGVYNEQFF

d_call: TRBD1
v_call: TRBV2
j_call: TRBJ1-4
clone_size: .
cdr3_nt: TGTGCCAGCAGGGCAGGGGGCAGGGATGAAAAACTGTTTTTT
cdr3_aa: CASRAGGRDEKLFF

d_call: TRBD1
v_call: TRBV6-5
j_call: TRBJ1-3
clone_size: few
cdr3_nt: TGTGCCAGCAGCCAGGGGACAGACTCCCGAAACACCATATATTTT
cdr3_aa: CASSQGTDSRNTIYF

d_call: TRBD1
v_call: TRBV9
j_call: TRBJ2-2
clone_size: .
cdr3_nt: TGTGCCAGCAGAGCTACAGGGGCCAACACCGGGGAGCTGTTTTTT
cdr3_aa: CASRATGANTGELFF

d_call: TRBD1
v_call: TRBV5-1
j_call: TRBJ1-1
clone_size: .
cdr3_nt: TGCGCCAGCAGCTTTGCAGGGGGCGCGAAAATTGAAGCTTTCTTT
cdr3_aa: CASSFAGGAKIEAFF

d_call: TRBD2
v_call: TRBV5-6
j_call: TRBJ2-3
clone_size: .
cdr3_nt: TGTGCCAGCAGCAGATGGACTAGCGGGAGCAAAGATACGCAGTATTTT
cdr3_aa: CASSRWTSGSKDTQYF

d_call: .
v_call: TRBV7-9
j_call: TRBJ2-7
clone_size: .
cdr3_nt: TGTGCCAGCAGCTTACGTTACGAGCAGTACTTC
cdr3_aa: CASSLRYEQYF

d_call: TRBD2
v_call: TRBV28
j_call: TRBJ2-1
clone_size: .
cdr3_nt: TGTGCCAGCAGTCCCCCCCCCTTTACTAGCGGGAGTTACAATGAGCAGTTCTTC
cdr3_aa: CASSPPPFTSGSYNEQFF

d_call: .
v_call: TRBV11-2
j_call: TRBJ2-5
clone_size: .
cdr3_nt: TGTGCCAGCAGCCCCCCCCTGGGGCGCTGGGAGACCCAGTACTTC
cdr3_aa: CASSPPLGRWETQYF

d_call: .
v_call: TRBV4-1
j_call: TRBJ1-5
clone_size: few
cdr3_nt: TGCGCCAGCAGCCAAGCGACAGGAAAGCCCCAGCATTTT
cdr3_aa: CASSQATGKPQHF

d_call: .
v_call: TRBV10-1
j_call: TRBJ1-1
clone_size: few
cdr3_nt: TGCGCCAGCAGTCCGACACCTCGGCCGGACACTGAAGCTTTCTTT
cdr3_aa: CASSPTPRPDTEAFF

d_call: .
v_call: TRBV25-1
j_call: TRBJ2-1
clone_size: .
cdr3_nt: TGTGCCAGTGAGGAATACAATGAGCAGTTCTTC
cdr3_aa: CASEEYNEQFF

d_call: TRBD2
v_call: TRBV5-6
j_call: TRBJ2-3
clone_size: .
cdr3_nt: TGTGCCAGCAGCGCCGGGACTAGCGGGGGGGCTAGCACAGATACGCAGTATTTT
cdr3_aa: CASSAGTSGGASTDTQYF

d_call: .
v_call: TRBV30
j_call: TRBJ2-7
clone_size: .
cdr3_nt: TGTGCCTGGAGTGCCGATTCCTACGAGCAGTACTTC
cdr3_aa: CAWSADSYEQYF

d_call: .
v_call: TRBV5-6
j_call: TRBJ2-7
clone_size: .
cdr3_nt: TGTGCCAGCAGCTTGGCCTCATGGGGGGCCTACGAGCAGTACTTC
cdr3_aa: CASSLASWGAYEQYF

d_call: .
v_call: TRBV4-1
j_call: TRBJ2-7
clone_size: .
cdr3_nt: TGCGCCAGCAGCCAAGTGGGGCGACCGAACTACGAGCAGTACTTC
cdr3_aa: CASSQVGRPNYEQYF

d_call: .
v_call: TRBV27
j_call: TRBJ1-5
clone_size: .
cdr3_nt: TGTGCCAGCAGTTTATCGGGGGGAGGACAGCCCCAGCATTTT
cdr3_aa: CASSLSGGGQPQHF

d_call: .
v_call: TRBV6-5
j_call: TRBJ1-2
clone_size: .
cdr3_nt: TGTGCCAGCAACCGGGCCCTCAAACCTTATGGCTACACCTTC
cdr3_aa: CASNRALKPYGYTF

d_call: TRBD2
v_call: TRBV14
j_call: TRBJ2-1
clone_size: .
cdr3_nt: TGTGCCAGCAGCCAAGAAACTAGCGGGGCAAACAATGAGCAGTTCTTC
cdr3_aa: CASSQETSGANNEQFF

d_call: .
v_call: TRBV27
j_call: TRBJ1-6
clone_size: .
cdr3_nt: TGTGCCAGCAGTTTGGGGACCCGGGGCTCGAATTCACCCCTCCACTTT
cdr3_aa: CASSLGTRGSNSPLHF